Presented here are 29 T cell receptor beta chains from one specimen sequenced in a study of T cell repertoires in cytomegalovirus infection. No antigen is known for these receptors. MiXCR was run by TCRdb on the reads, yielding one entry per CDR3 protein. This table has about 920,000 distinct CDR3 sequences, roughly 31% appearing once. The starting material was cultured CD8+ T cells from PBMCs, obtained from culture after CMV antigen stimulation. The receptors come from a human donor in good health (CMV status not recorded). Some clones in this sample may be carry-over from other donors' samples.

This clonotype was counted a few times. The gene calls are TRBV6-2 or TRBV6-3 and TRBJ2-1; 9 positions agree with TRBD2. The CDR3 runs 15 residues. The trim removed 6 bases at V and 4 bases at J, leaving 7 bases unmatched. CDR1 is MNHEY and CDR2 is SVGEGT in the germline V gene. The CDR3 sequence: CASRKGAGGYNEQFF. CDR3 sequence (DNA): TGTGCCAGCAGGAAAGGCGCGGGGGGGTACAATGAGCAGTTCTTC.

V usage is TRBV6-2 or TRBV6-3 and J usage is TRBJ1-5; 8 bases are shared with TRBD1. CDR3 size: 13 residues. The J segment lost 7 bases and the V segment lost 6 bases, leaving 5 bases of the junction unmatched. Per germline, CDR1 MNHEY and CDR2 SVGEGT. DNA for the CDR3: TGTGCCAGCAGGACCAGGGGGCTCCAGCCCCAGCATTTT. Residues: CASRTRGLQPQHF.

In this sample, this clonotype turned up once. This rearrangement joins TRBV19 to TRBJ2-1; D unclear. Trimming pared 4 bases from V and 10 bases from J, leaving 11 bases between. Germline CDR1 LNHDA, CDR2 SQIVND (reference sequence). The CDR3 consists of 12 residues. The CDR3, as DNA: TGTGCCAGTAGTAATGGGAATTGGGAGCAGTTCTTC. It specifies CASSNGNWEQFF.

The V gene is TRBV20-1, the J gene TRBJ1-2; 7 bases line up with TRBD1. The CDR3 is 14 amino acids. The germline V gene encodes CDR1 DFQATT and CDR2 SNEGSKA (reference sequence). V was pared by 3 bases and J by 5 bases, with 9 bases of the junction left unmatched. CDR3 bases: TGCAGTGCTAGGAGACAGGGAAAGGATTATGGCTACACCTTC. Its translation is CSARRQGKDYGYTF.

The sample holds many counts of this clonotype. This chain uses TRBV7-2 with TRBJ2-1, with D unresolved. This CDR3 is built from 14 residues. The V end lost 5 bases, the J end lost 7 bases, and 15 bases lay between the germline ends. Germline V gene data show CDR1 as SGHTA and CDR2 as FQGNSA. The CDR3: CASSQSRTMNEQFF. The CDR3 DNA reads TGTGCCAGCAGCCAGAGTCGTACAATGAATGAGCAGTTCTTC. The full variable domain, completed using reference TRBV7-2 and TRBJ2-1, is GAGVSQSPSNKVTEKGKDVELRCDPISGHTALYWYRQSLGQGLEFLIYFQGNSAPDKSGLPSDRFSAERTGGSVSTLTIQRTQQEDSAVYLCASSQSRTMNEQFFGPGTRLTVL.

This clonotype was counted only a few times. V and J are TRBV6-2 or TRBV6-3 and TRBJ2-2, with a tentative D call TRBD2 (5 bases). From germline, CDR1 is MNHEY and CDR2 SVGEGT. The CDR3 runs to 17 residues. V was trimmed by 1 base and J by 2 bases, leaving 14 bases between them. The CDR3 DNA follows: TGTGCCAGCAGTTACTTAGTCCTAGCCCCTAACACCGGGGAGCTGTTTTTT. Translation: CASSYLVLAPNTGELFF.

Many counts were recorded for this clonotype. This chain uses TRBV7-8 with TRBJ2-7, with a possible D match to TRBD2 (6 bases). V was cut by 0 bases and J by 7 bases, with 10 bases left in between. There are 13 residues in the CDR3. Germline assignment: CDR1 SGHVS and CDR2 FQNEAQ. In DNA, the CDR3 is TGTGCCAGCAGCTTAGCGCTTGGGAGGGAGCAGTACGTC. Amino acid sequence: CASSLALGREQYV.

This chain links TRBV10-3 with TRBJ2-1; 9 bases align to TRBD1. The V segment lost 2 bases and the J segment 5 bases; nucleotides outside the gene matches: 4. The CDR3 spans 15 residues. Germline assignment: CDR1 ENHRY and CDR2 SYGVKD. The CDR3 sequence is CAISETGGRNNEQFF. DNA for the CDR3: TGTGCCATCAGTGAGACAGGGGGCCGGAACAATGAGCAGTTCTTC.

The chain employs TRBV27 and TRBJ2-1, with 7 bases aligning to TRBD1. The CDR3 has 15 residues. V lost 7 bases to trimming and J lost 6 bases; unmatched junction nucleotides: 12. The germline V gene encodes CDR1 MNHEY and CDR2 SMNVEV (reference sequence). The CDR3 bases are TGTGCCAGCACCTACGGTAGTGAGGGGGCCAATGAGCAGTTCTTC. It yields the protein CASTYGSEGANEQFF.

This chain links TRBV14 with TRBJ2-1; either TRBD1 or TRBD2 may fit D (6 bases each). V lost 1 base to trimming and J lost 10 bases, with 20 bases between them. This CDR3 spans 16 amino acids. Germline CDR1 and CDR2: SGHDN and FVKESK. In nucleotides, the CDR3 is TGTGCCAGCAGCCAAGCTTGGGCGGGGCCGAGGGGGGAGCAGTTCTTC. It translates to CASSQAWAGPRGEQFF.

This clonotype was recorded a few times. This chain links TRBV27 with TRBJ2-1; TRBD1 aligns across 7 bases. CDR1 and CDR2 (germline): MNHEY, SMNVEV (reference sequence). The junction had 5 bases not matched to a gene; V was cut back by 3 bases and J by 6 bases. CDR3 length: 14 residues. The chain's CDR3 is CASSFGTAGNEQFF. The DNA of the CDR3 is TGTGCCAGCAGTTTTGGGACAGCCGGCAATGAGCAGTTCTTC.

This clonotype was counted between two and nine times. The J gene is TRBJ2-5, the V gene TRBV12-5, with D unresolved. Looked up from germline, CDR1 is LGHNT and CDR2 is FRNRAP. This CDR3 has 15 residues. V was cut by 6 bases and J by 4 bases, with 18 bases left in between. CDR3 in DNA: TGTGCTAGTGGGATCCGGGTCAGTGGGTTAGAGACCCAGTACTTC. The encoded protein is CASGIRVSGLETQYF.

This chain links TRBV6-1 with TRBJ1-1; D perhaps matches TRBD1 (5 bases). Germline CDR1 and CDR2: MNHNS and SASEGT. Deletions cut 2 bases from V and 2 bases from J, with 21 bases between. The CDR3 has 18 amino acids. CDR3 bases: TGTGCCAGCAGTGAACATTCCTTGGGGGGGGGGATTAACACTGAAGCTTTCTTT. This encodes CASSEHSLGGGINTEAFF.

In its sample, this clonotype was seen a few times. A junction end diverges from the germline sequence, so it may reflect a read error. The chain is built from TRBV19 and TRBJ2-2; 9 nucleotides align to TRBD1. The CDR3 spans 17 residues. CDR1 is LNHDA and CDR2 is SQIVND in the germline V gene (reference sequence). The CDR3 nucleotides are TGTGCCTCCCGGGACAGGGAGAATAAACCGAACGCCGGGGAGCTGTTTTTT. Protein: CASRDRENKPNAGELFF.

This clonotype turned up a few times. The chain employs TRBV4-3 and TRBJ2-2, with 8 positions matching TRBD2. The CDR3 is 17 residues long. Trimming at V came to 0 bases and at J to 5 bases, leaving 8 bases not matched to a gene. Germline assignment: CDR1 LGHNA and CDR2 YSLEER. CDR3: CASSQDSGGAYTGELFF. The CDR3 region has the DNA TGCGCCAGCAGCCAAGATTCGGGGGGGGCGTATACCGGGGAGCTGTTTTTT.

J is TRBJ2-3 and V is TRBV27; 10 nucleotides agree with TRBD2. Germline loops: CDR1 MNHEY, CDR2 SMNVEV (reference sequence). The CDR3 has 15 amino acids. With 7 bases clipped from V and 2 bases from J, the junction kept 6 bases outside the gene matches. CDR3 residues: CASTSGGRLTDTQYF. The CDR3 DNA sequence: TGTGCCAGCACTAGCGGGGGACGCCTCACAGATACGCAGTATTTT.

This clonotype was seen a handful of times. This chain links TRBV27 with TRBJ1-2; 9 positions match TRBD1. CDR3 length equals 16 residues. V was clipped by 5 bases and J by 1 base; unmatched bases: 8. Germline CDR1 and CDR2: MNHEY and SMNVEV (reference sequence). The CDR3 nucleotides read TGTGCCAGCAGTGCCTCCGGGACAGGGTTTAACTATGGCTACACCTTC. This translates into CASSASGTGFNYGYTF.

The chain joins TRBV12-3 or TRBV12-4 to TRBJ1-4, with D perhaps TRBD1 (6 bases). Trimming took 6 bases from V and 8 from J, leaving 19 bases between them. This CDR3 region has 15 residues. The CDR3 DNA is TGTGCCAGCAGGCCGAGGGGGGATGTAGGAGAAAAACTGTTTTTT. Its translation is CASRPRGDVGEKLFF.

This sequence joins TRBV12-3 or TRBV12-4 and TRBJ2-1, with 12 nucleotides matching TRBD2. This CDR3 comprises 18 residues. V shed 2 bases, J shed 0 bases, and the junction held 5 bases outside the gene matches. CDR3 sequence (DNA): TGTGCCAGCAGTTTATGGACTAGCGGGGAGAGCTCCTACAATGAGCAGTTCTTC. Translated: CASSLWTSGESSYNEQFF.

In its sample, this clonotype was seen many times. The rearrangement links TRBV7-6 to TRBJ2-2; D is possibly TRBD2 (5 bases). The V gene lost 0 bases and the J gene lost 4 bases, with 12 bases spanning the gap. This CDR3 is 16 amino acids long. Looked up from germline, CDR1 is SGHVS and CDR2 is FNYEAQ. The CDR3: CASSLALGIPTGELFF. The DNA of the CDR3 is TGTGCCAGCAGCTTAGCGCTCGGGATTCCCACCGGGGAGCTGTTTTTT. The variable domain in full, with the rest retrieved from reference TRBV7-6 and TRBJ2-2, is GAGVSQSPRYKVTKRGQDVALRCDPISGHVSLYWYRQALGQGPEFLTYFNYEAQQDKSGLPNDRFSAERPEGSISTLTIQRTEQRDSAMYRCASSLALGIPTGELFFGEGSRLTVL.

In its sample, this clonotype was seen a few times. The genes are TRBV6-5 and TRBJ2-7, with D possibly matching TRBD2 (6 bases). The germline V gene has CDR1 MNHEY and CDR2 SVGAGI. Trimming shortened V by 0 bases and J by 3 bases, and 12 bases separated the two germline ends. This CDR3 comprises 15 residues. In nucleotides, the CDR3 is TGTGCCAGCAGTTACTCCGGACTATCCTACTACGAGCAGTACTTC. Amino acids: CASSYSGLSYYEQYF.

In the case of this clonotype: A read error may produce the germline difference seen at one junction end. This chain joins TRBV3-1 and TRBJ1-2; D may be TRBD1 (5 bases). The germline gives CDR1 LGHDT, CDR2 YNNKEL (reference sequence). The CDR3 is 13 amino acids. In DNA form, the CDR3 reads TGTGCCAGCAGCCCTGAGGGGAGTCGCAGCGCTTGGTTC. Residues: CASSPEGSRSAWF.

V gene TRBV25-1 combines with J gene TRBJ2-7; D might be TRBD1 (5 bases). The CDR3 spans 16 residues. The V and J ends lost 2 bases and 0 bases respectively, with 14 bases between them. In germline, CDR1 is MGHDK, CDR2 SYGVNS. In DNA, the CDR3 is TGTGCCAGCAGTGAAAAGGTGGGGCTGAGCTCCTACGAGCAGTACTTC. It specifies CASSEKVGLSSYEQYF.

V usage is TRBV4-3 and J usage is TRBJ2-3; D call uncertain. The V and J ends lost 3 bases and 4 bases respectively, with 14 bases between them. Germline-derived CDR1 and CDR2 are LGHNA and YSLEER. The CDR3 consists of 15 residues. CDR3 sequence reads: CASSQIPRAADTQYF. DNA of the CDR3: TGCGCCAGCAGCCAGATCCCCCGGGCGGCAGATACGCAGTATTTT.

This chain connects TRBV7-9 to TRBJ2-3; no clear D. V was clipped by 0 bases and J by 1 base, with 5 bases between them. From germline, CDR1 is SEHNR and CDR2 FQNEAQ (reference sequence). This CDR3 spans 14 amino acids. CDR3 sequence: CASSLAERTDTQYF. In DNA form, the CDR3 reads TGTGCCAGCAGCTTAGCGGAACGCACAGATACGCAGTATTTT.

The chain links TRBV4-1 to TRBJ2-7, with 8 bases identical to TRBD2. Germline V gene data show CDR1 as MGHRA and CDR2 as YSYEKL. The CDR3 has 15 residues. Germline trimming cut 4 bases from V and 3 bases from J; bases unmatched to any gene: 8. Here the CDR3 DNA reads TGCGCCAGCAGCCCCCCCGGGGGGGCCGTCTACGAGCAGTACTTC. Its protein product is CASSPPGGAVYEQYF.

In this sample, this clonotype turned up many times. This chain links TRBV7-2 with TRBJ1-1; D ambiguous. CDR3 length equals 15 residues. V lost 5 bases and J lost 4, with 17 bases in between. CDR1 SGHTA and CDR2 FQGNSA come from the germline V gene. This CDR3 is CASSLGGKGRTEAFF. The CDR3 nucleotides are TGTGCCAGCAGCCTAGGCGGGAAGGGCCGCACTGAAGCTTTCTTT.

The V call is TRBV24-1, the J call TRBJ2-6; 7 nucleotides match TRBD1. J gave up 0 bases and V 4 bases, and 8 bases lay outside the gene matches. Per the germline V gene, CDR1 is KGHDR and CDR2 is SFDVKD. CDR3 length equals 18 residues. CDR3 DNA sequence: TGTGCCACCAGTGAGACCGGGACAGATCGCTCTGGGGCCAACGTCCTGACTTTC. Its translation is CATSETGTDRSGANVLTF.

V is TRBV7-3 and J is TRBJ2-2; D remains ambiguous. The V end was cut by 0 bases, the J end by 0 bases, with 8 bases between. The CDR3 consists of 16 residues. Germline-derived CDR1 and CDR2 are SGHTA and FQGTGA. CDR3 DNA sequence: TGTGCCAGCAGCTTAACGTTATCCCCGAACACCGGGGAGCTGTTTTTT. Protein sequence: CASSLTLSPNTGELFF.